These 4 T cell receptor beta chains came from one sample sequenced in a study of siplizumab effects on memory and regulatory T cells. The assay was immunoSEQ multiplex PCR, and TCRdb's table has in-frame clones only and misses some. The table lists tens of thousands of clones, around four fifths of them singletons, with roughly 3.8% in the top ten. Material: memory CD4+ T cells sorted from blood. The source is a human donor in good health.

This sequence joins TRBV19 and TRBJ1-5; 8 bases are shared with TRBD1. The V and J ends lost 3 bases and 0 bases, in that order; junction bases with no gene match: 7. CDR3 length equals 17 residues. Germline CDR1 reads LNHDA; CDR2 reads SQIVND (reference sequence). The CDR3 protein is CASSMGPGGGSNQPQHF. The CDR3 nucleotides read TGTGCCAGTAGTATGGGTCCAGGGGGCGGTAGCAATCAGCCCCAGCATTTT.

The CDR3 spells CASSSRVRGYTF. CDR3 nucleotides: TGTGCCAGCAGCTCCAGGGTAAGAGGCTACACCTTC. V usage is TRBV5-6 and J usage is TRBJ1-2; the D gene is possibly TRBD1 (5 bases). Trimming pared 3 bases from V and 8 bases from J, leaving 11 bases between. The germline CDR1 and CDR2 sequences are SGHDT and YYEEEE. The CDR3 has 12 amino acids.

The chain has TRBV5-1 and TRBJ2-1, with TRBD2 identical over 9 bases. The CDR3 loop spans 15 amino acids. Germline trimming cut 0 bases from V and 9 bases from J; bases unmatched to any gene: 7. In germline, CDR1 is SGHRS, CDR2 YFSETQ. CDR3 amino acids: CASSLASGTNSEQFF. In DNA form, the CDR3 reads TGCGCCAGCAGCTTGGCTAGCGGGACGAACAGTGAGCAGTTCTTC. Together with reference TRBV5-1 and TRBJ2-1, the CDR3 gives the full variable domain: KAGVTQTPRYLIKTRGQQVTLSCSPISGHRSVSWYQQTPGQGLQFLFEYFSETQRNKGNFPGRFSGRQFSNSRSEMNVSTLELGDSALYLCASSLASGTNSEQFFGPGTRLTVL.

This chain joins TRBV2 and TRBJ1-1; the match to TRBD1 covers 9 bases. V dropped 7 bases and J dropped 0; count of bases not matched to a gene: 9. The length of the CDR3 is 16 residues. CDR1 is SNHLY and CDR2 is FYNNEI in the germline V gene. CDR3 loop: CASTLDRGIMNTEAFF. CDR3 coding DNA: TGTGCCAGCACACTGGACAGGGGAATAATGAACACTGAAGCTTTCTTT. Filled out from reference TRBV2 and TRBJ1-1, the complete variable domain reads EPEVTQTPSHQVTQMGQEVILRCVPISNHLYFYWYRQILGQKVEFLVSFYNNEISEKSEIFDDQFSVERPDGSNFTLKIRSTKLEDSAMYFCASTLDRGIMNTEAFFGQGTRLTVV.